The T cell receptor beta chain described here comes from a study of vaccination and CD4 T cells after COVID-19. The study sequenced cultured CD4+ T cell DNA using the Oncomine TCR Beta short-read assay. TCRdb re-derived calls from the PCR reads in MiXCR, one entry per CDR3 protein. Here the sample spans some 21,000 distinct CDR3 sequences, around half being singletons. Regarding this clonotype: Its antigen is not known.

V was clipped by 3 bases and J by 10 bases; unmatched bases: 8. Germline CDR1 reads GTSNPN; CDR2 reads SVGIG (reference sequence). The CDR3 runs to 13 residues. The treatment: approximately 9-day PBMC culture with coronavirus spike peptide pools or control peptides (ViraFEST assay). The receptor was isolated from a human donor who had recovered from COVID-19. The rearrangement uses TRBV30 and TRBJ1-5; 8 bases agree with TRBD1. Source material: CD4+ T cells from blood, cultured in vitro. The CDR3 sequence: CAWRPQGASPQHF. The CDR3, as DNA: TGTGCCTGGAGGCCTCAGGGGGCATCACCCCAGCATTTT.